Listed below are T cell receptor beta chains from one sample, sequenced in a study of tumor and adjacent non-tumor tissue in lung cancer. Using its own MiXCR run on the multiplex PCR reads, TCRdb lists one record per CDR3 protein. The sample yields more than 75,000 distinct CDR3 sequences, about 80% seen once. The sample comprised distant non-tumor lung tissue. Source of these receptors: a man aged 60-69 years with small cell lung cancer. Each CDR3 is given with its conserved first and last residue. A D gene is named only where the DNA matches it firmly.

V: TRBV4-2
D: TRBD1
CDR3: CASSQGTGDYGYTF

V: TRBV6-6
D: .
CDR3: CASSLETEAFF

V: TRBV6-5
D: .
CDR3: CASSLQGDYGYTF

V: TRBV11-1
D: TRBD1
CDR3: CASSSTQGTDAHYF

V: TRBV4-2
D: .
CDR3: CPSSQVQQGGWTDRQYF

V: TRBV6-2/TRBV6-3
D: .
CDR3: CASTIDRSYEQCF

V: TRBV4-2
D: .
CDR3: CASSLDLWANTGKLFF

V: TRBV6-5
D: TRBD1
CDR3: CASNYQTGGPNTQYF

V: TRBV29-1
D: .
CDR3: CSVEDLGGSEQYF

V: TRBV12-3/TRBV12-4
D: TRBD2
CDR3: CASSLRGGVLPGELFF

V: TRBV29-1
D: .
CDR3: CSVEGLAWETQYF

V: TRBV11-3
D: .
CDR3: CARSLTGYGQYF

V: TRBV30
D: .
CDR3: CAWSMGTNTGELFF

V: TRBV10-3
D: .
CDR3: CAIAPGQETQYF

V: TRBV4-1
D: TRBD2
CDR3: CASRPGLAGNNEQFF

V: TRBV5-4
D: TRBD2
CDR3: CTSGLAGLRETQYF

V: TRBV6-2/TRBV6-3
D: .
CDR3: CASSQPGEEYF

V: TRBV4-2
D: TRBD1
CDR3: CASSRGGQRNTEAFF

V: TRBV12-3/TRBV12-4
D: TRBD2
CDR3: CASSLEPSGRPGDTQYF

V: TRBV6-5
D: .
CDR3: CARSYSKGANVLTF

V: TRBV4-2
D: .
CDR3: CASSQDLRENTGELLF

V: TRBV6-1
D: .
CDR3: CASSDGAVEQYF

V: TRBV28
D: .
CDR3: CATASHEELFF

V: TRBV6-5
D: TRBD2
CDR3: CASRVVAGLSCNEQFF

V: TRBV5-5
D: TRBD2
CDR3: CVSSHGLAGDFSEHFF

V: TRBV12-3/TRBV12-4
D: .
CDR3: CACSFGGAGTEAFF

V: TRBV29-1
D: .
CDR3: CSVLISSVSNEQFF

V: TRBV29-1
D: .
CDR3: CNVELACNPYNEQFF

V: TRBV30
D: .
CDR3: CAWSRDKYQETQYF

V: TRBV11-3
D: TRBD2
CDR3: CASGLTAGVATGELFF

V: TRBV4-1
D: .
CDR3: CASSQEGGVLLNEQFF

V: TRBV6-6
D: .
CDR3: CASSHGSSGNSPLHF

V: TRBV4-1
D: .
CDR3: CASSLAESSYENYF

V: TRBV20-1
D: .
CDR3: CSVRAIWGTDTQYF

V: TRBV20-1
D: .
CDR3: CSARVRSSTDMQYF

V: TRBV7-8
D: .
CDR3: CASSPIPADRRARAGVGEQFF

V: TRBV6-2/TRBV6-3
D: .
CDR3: CASSLRAEGSYNERFF

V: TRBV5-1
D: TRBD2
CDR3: CASSPTVSGEESQHF

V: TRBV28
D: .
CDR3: CASSFRNEQFF

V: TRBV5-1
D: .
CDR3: CANSLVQEMDTEAFF

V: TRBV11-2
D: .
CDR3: CASSLEGHGRNEQFF

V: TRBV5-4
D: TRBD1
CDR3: CSSSLGQGVNHGYTF

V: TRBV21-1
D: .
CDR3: CASSKYIWTEYQETQYF

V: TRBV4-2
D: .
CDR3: CVSSQGLRANIGELFF

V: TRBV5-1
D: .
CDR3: CASGLGAPEVKEQFF

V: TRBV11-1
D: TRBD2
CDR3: CASSLSSGEETQYF

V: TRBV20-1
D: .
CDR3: CNARDDGLGDEQFF

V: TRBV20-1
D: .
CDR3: CGASPDISVGNTIYF

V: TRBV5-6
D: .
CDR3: CASSLDNSGANVLSF

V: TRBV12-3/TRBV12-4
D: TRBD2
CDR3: CANTRLAGVKYF

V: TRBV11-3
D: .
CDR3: CASSRDGGVSGELFF